This record concerns one TCR beta chain sequence. Its antigen is unknown. One end of the junction does not line up with germline, which may come from a read error. This entry belongs to a study of cytomegalovirus exposure and HLA in healthy donors. Points from the study as a whole: In vitro work confirmed that a few CMV-associated chains recognize CMV antigens. Most of the TCR beta V segments (in an earlier analysis) were productive either about 87% or about 30% of the time. As a later analysis revealed, the rate of TCR association differed by HLA locus, with DRB1 most and HLA-C fewest.

Germline loops: CDR1 SEHNR, CDR2 FQNEAQ (reference sequence). The CDR3 is 15 amino acids. Primers for the PCR totalled 60 Vbeta and 13 Jbeta. Some clones are missing from TCRdb's copy, which holds only in-frame ones; the method was immunoSEQ multiplex PCR. This table has 120,000 or so clones, 74% appearing once. The chain uses TRBV7-9 and TRBJ1-5; 7 bases match TRBD1. Sequenced material: PBMCs. The sequence derives from a woman between 45 and 65 years old in good health and CMV-seropositive. CDR3 coding DNA: TGTTCCAGCAGCTCAACAACAGGGGTTGGCCAGCCCCAGCATTTT. It specifies CSSSSTTGVGQPQHF. Using reference TRBV7-9 and TRBJ1-5 for the parts outside the CDR3, the full variable domain is DTGVSQNPRHKITKRGQNVTFRCDPISEHNRLYWYRQTLGQGPEFLTYFQNEAQLEKSRLLSDRFSAERPKGSFSTLEIQRTEQGDSAMYLCSSSSTTGVGQPQHFGDGTRLSIL.